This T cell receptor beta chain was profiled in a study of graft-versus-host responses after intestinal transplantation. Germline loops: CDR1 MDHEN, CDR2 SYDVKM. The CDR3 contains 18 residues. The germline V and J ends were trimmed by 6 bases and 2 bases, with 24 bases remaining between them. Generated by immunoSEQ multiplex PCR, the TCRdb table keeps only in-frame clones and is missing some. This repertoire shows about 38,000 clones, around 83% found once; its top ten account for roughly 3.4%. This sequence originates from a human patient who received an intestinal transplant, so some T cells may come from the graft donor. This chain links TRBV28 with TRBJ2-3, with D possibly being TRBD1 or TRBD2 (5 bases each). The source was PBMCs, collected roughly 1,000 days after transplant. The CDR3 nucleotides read TGTGCCAGCAGAGGACTCCCGGGGCCTGCGTCTGTCACAGATACGCAGTATTTT. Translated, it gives CASRGLPGPASVTDTQYF.